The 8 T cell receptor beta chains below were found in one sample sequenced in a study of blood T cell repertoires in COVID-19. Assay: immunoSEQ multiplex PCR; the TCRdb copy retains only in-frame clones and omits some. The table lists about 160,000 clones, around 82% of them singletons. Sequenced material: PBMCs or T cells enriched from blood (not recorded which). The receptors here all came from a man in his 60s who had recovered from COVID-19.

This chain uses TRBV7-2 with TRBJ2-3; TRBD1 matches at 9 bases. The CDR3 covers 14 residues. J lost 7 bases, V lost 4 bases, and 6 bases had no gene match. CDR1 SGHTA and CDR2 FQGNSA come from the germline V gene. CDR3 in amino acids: CASSSRTGENTQYF. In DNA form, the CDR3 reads TGTGCCAGCAGCTCCCGGACAGGGGAAAATACGCAGTATTTT.

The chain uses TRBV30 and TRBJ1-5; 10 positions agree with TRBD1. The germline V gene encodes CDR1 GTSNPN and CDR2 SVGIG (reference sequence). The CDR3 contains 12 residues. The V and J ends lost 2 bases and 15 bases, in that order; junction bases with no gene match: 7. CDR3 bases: TGTGCCTGGAGTACCCGGGACAGGGGAACGCATTTT. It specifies CAWSTRDRGTHF.

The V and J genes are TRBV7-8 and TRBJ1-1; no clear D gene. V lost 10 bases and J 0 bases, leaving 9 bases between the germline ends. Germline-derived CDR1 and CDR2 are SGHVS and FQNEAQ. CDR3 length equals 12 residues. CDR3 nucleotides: TGTGCCACTTTCCTTATGAACACTGAAGCTTTCTTT. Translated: CATFLMNTEAFF.

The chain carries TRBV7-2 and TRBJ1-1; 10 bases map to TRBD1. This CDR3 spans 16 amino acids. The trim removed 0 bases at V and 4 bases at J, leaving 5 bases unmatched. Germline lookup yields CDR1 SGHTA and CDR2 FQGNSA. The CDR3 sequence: CASSLATTGGLTEAFF. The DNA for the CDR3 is TGTGCCAGCAGCTTAGCGACGACAGGGGGCCTCACTGAAGCTTTCTTT.

The DNA of the CDR3 is TGTGCCAGCGCCGGGGCAGGGGGCTTGGAACTGTTTTTT. Protein product: CASAGAGGLELFF. This sequence joins TRBV7-2 and TRBJ1-4, with TRBD1 matching over 8 bases. Trimming cost V 8 bases and J 12 bases; bases outside gene matches: 11. This CDR3 has 13 amino acids. In germline, CDR1 is SGHTA, CDR2 FQGNSA.

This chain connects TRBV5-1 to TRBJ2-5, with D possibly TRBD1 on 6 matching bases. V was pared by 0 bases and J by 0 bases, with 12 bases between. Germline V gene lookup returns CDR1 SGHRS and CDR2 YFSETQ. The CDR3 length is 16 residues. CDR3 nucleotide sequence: TGCGCCAGCAGCTTGGAGGGGACATCGTACCAAGAGACCCAGTACTTC. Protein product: CASSLEGTSYQETQYF.

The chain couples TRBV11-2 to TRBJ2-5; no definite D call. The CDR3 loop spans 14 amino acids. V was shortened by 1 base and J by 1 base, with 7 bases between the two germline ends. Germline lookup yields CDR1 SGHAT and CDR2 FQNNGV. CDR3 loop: CASSLARVQETQYF. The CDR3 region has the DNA TGTGCCAGCAGCTTAGCCCGGGTCCAAGAGACCCAGTACTTC.

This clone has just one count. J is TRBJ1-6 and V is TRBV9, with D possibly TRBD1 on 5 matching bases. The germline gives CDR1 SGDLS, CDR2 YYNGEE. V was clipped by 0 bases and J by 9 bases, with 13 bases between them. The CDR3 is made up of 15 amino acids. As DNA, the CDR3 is TGTGCCAGCAGCGTAGAACCGGGACTTTCTTCACCCCTCCACTTT. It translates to CASSVEPGLSSPLHF.